The present T cell receptor beta chain was sequenced within a study of shared clonotypes between healthy human individuals. Whole-study results and caveats: Estimated clonotype richness was generally higher in naive than memory subsets.

Each of the donors was a healthy adult who was HIV-negative and had not had a recent acute infection or vaccination. Trimming stripped 0 bases from V and 5 bases from J, with 26 bases between. The CDR3 has 20 residues. CDR1 and CDR2 from the germline V gene are LNHNV and YYDKDF (reference sequence). About this clone: The antigen remains undetermined.

Original handling: In the immunoSEQ data, sequences were junction-only and lacked quality scores, so filtering differed. Profiled with immunoSEQ multiplex PCR; TCRdb holds only in-frame clones, not every one. V and J calls and clone size are copied from that table; D and trimming were computed from the DNA. In the table there are approximately 1,000,000 clones, 70% to 80% of which are singletons. The TCR was taken from a young man in good health. Some clones in this sample may be carry-over from other donors' samples. Input material: memory CD4+ T cells from PBMCs. Subset meaning: CD45RA-negative fraction. This sequence joins TRBV15 and TRBJ2-1, with D perhaps matching TRBD2 (6 bases). CDR3 DNA sequence: TGTGCCACCAGCAGAGATCTTCTCCGCGGAGTGGCTAGCGTGAACAATGAGCAGTTCTTC. It is translated as CATSRDLLRGVASVNNEQFF.